The clone carrying this T cell receptor (beta chain) appeared a single time. What it recognizes is unknown. The data are from a study of graft-versus-host responses after intestinal transplantation. Turning to the study itself: Each recipient received a multivisceral, liver-intestinal, or isolated intestinal graft. The recipients all started with anti-thymocyte globulin induction and then took tacrolimus and steroids for two to four years.

Study findings and constraints: In recipient marrow, GvH clones were found, and some appeared first in ileum or blood. High graft-versus-host to host-versus-graft clonal ratios were seen in allografts of patients with graft-donor T cell macrochimerism.

Profiled with immunoSEQ multiplex PCR; TCRdb holds only in-frame clones, not every one. The sample yields around 90,000 clones, roughly 92% seen once. The CDR3 runs 17 residues. Trimming took 4 bases from V and 3 from J, leaving 23 bases between them. CDR1 and CDR2 from the germline V gene are SGHTS and YDEGEE. This receptor was taken from a human donor who received an intestinal transplant. This chain connects TRBV5-8 to TRBJ2-7, with D possibly matching TRBD2 (6 bases). Sequencing used unstimulated CD4+ T cells sorted from spleen or lymph node cells, obtained before intestinal transplant. CDR3 nucleotide sequence: TGTGCCAGCAGCCCAACAACCCCCGGGACTGGTTACTACGAGCAGTACTTC. Residues: CASSPTTPGTGYYEQYF.